Listed below are T cell receptor beta chains from one sample, sequenced in a study of regulatory T cells in long-lasting Graves disease. TCRdb itself ran the multiplex PCR reads through MiXCR, one entry per CDR3 protein. The repertoire holds about 460,000 distinct CDR3 sequences, with approximately 14% as singletons. The data were also submitted as part of a second study, on T cells in Graves' hyperthyroidism and ophthalmopathy.

Sequencing used peripheral blood mononuclear cells (PBMCs), obtained at new diagnosis, from a patient treated with antithyroid drugs. These receptors came from a woman between 45 and 65 years old with Graves disease. CDR3s include the opening cysteine and the closing phenylalanine or tryptophan. Fields, in order: J gene, D gene, V gene, clone size, CDR3 DNA, CDR3 protein. The D gene is left open where the match is weak. Clone size is given for some rows only: seen once, a few or many times, or a class if the clone is expanded.

j_call: TRBJ2-7
d_call: -
v_call: TRBV12-3/TRBV12-4
clone_size: -
cdr3_nt: TGTGCCAGCAGTTTTTCGACAGACTCCTACGAGCAGTACTTC
cdr3_aa: CASSFSTDSYEQYF

j_call: TRBJ1-2
d_call: -
v_call: TRBV6-5
clone_size: many
cdr3_nt: TGTGCCAGCAGTTACCTCGGGGCCGGAGAGGAGTATGGCTACACCTTC
cdr3_aa: CASSYLGAGEEYGYTF

j_call: TRBJ1-3
d_call: -
v_call: TRBV3-1
clone_size: many
cdr3_nt: TGTGCCAGCAGCAATATGTATCGTTACTCTGGAAACACCATATATTTT
cdr3_aa: CASSNMYRYSGNTIYF

j_call: TRBJ2-7
d_call: -
v_call: TRBV28
clone_size: many
cdr3_nt: TGTGCCAGCAGTTTGTTAACCTACGAGCAGTACTTC
cdr3_aa: CASSLLTYEQYF

j_call: TRBJ1-5
d_call: TRBD1
v_call: TRBV13
clone_size: -
cdr3_nt: TGTGCCAGCAGCTTGGGGACAGGGTCTGTTAGCAATCAGCCCCAGCATTTT
cdr3_aa: CASSLGTGSVSNQPQHF

j_call: TRBJ1-4
d_call: -
v_call: TRBV30
clone_size: -
cdr3_nt: TGTGCCTGGAGTGTACTGGGTGAAAAACTGTTTTTT
cdr3_aa: CAWSVLGEKLFF

j_call: TRBJ2-4
d_call: TRBD1
v_call: TRBV28
clone_size: many
cdr3_nt: TGTGCCAGCAGTTCAGGGGGTGAAGCCAAAAACATTCAGTACTTC
cdr3_aa: CASSSGGEAKNIQYF

j_call: TRBJ2-1
d_call: TRBD1
v_call: TRBV6-2/TRBV6-3
clone_size: few
cdr3_nt: TGTGCCAGCAGCAAATCCGGGACAGGGGTGTATGAGCAGTTCTTC
cdr3_aa: CASSKSGTGVYEQFF

j_call: TRBJ2-7
d_call: -
v_call: TRBV3-1
clone_size: many
cdr3_nt: TGTGCCAGCAGTCCGGGACTAGGGGGCACCTACGAGCAGTACTTC
cdr3_aa: CASSPGLGGTYEQYF

j_call: TRBJ2-3
d_call: -
v_call: TRBV7-2
clone_size: many
cdr3_nt: TGTGCCAGCAGCATCGGACTAACTAGCACAGATACGCAGTATTTT
cdr3_aa: CASSIGLTSTDTQYF

j_call: TRBJ1-2
d_call: -
v_call: TRBV2
clone_size: -
cdr3_nt: TGTGCCAGCAGTGTTCGGGGGGCTAACTATGGCTACACCTTC
cdr3_aa: CASSVRGANYGYTF

j_call: TRBJ1-1
d_call: -
v_call: TRBV7-2
clone_size: many
cdr3_nt: TGTGCCAGCAGCTTAGCGCGGGGAGGGGGCACTGAAGCTTTCTTT
cdr3_aa: CASSLARGGGTEAFF

j_call: TRBJ2-6
d_call: TRBD1
v_call: TRBV19
clone_size: few
cdr3_nt: TGTGCCAGTAGTCCGCGACAGGGGGTTAGCTCTGGGGCCAACGTCCTGACTTTC
cdr3_aa: CASSPRQGVSSGANVLTF

j_call: TRBJ1-2
d_call: TRBD1
v_call: TRBV5-6
clone_size: -
cdr3_nt: TGTGCCAGCAGCTTGGGGCAGGGGGTAGGAGGCTACACCTTC
cdr3_aa: CASSLGQGVGGYTF

j_call: TRBJ2-7
d_call: TRBD1
v_call: TRBV19
clone_size: many
cdr3_nt: TGTGCCAGTAGTCTCCTCTGGACAGGGAACTACGAGCAGTACTTC
cdr3_aa: CASSLLWTGNYEQYF

j_call: TRBJ2-2
d_call: -
v_call: TRBV6-1
clone_size: many
cdr3_nt: TGTGCCAGCAGTGAGATTAACACCGGGGAGCTGTTTTTT
cdr3_aa: CASSEINTGELFF

j_call: TRBJ1-5
d_call: TRBD1
v_call: TRBV6-1
clone_size: -
cdr3_nt: TGTGCCAGCAGTGAGGGGACAGGGGTAAATCAGCCCCAGCATTTT
cdr3_aa: CASSEGTGVNQPQHF

j_call: TRBJ2-2
d_call: TRBD2
v_call: TRBV5-1
clone_size: -
cdr3_nt: TGCGCCAGCAGCTTGGATAGCGGGAGTTCCACCGGGGAGCTGTTTTTT
cdr3_aa: CASSLDSGSSTGELFF

j_call: TRBJ2-1
d_call: -
v_call: TRBV29-1
clone_size: -
cdr3_nt: TGCAGCGTTGAGAGGCGGGATTTCTACAATGAGCAGTTCTTC
cdr3_aa: CSVERRDFYNEQFF

j_call: TRBJ1-2
d_call: -
v_call: TRBV5-1
clone_size: few
cdr3_nt: TGCGCCAGCAGCTTATGGTCTAACTATGGCTACACCTTC
cdr3_aa: CASSLWSNYGYTF

j_call: TRBJ1-6
d_call: TRBD1
v_call: TRBV20-1
clone_size: many
cdr3_nt: TGCAGTGCTCGGAAACAGGGGTGGAATTCACCCCTCCACTTT
cdr3_aa: CSARKQGWNSPLHF

j_call: TRBJ2-3
d_call: TRBD2
v_call: TRBV11-3
clone_size: -
cdr3_nt: TGTGCCAGCAGCTTAATCCCTGGGGGAGCGGGAGGCACAGATACGCAGTATTTT
cdr3_aa: CASSLIPGGAGGTDTQYF

j_call: TRBJ2-3
d_call: -
v_call: TRBV9
clone_size: -
cdr3_nt: TGTGCCAGCAGCGCCCGAGGGGGGACTGGGACAGATACGCAGTATTTT
cdr3_aa: CASSARGGTGTDTQYF

j_call: TRBJ2-7
d_call: -
v_call: TRBV5-1
clone_size: many
cdr3_nt: TGCGCCAGCAGCTTGGACAACTACGAGCAGTACTTC
cdr3_aa: CASSLDNYEQYF

j_call: TRBJ2-1
d_call: -
v_call: TRBV11-2
clone_size: medium-sized
cdr3_nt: TGTGCCAGCAGCTTAGATCGAAACAATGAGCAGTTCTTC
cdr3_aa: CASSLDRNNEQFF

j_call: TRBJ2-1
d_call: -
v_call: TRBV4-1
clone_size: -
cdr3_nt: TGCGCCAGCAGCCAGATAGGGGGTTTATCCTACAATGAGCAGTTCTTC
cdr3_aa: CASSQIGGLSYNEQFF

j_call: TRBJ1-5
d_call: -
v_call: TRBV20-1
clone_size: many
cdr3_nt: TGCAGTGCTAGGATTGACAGGAATCAGCCCCAGCATTTT
cdr3_aa: CSARIDRNQPQHF

j_call: TRBJ1-1
d_call: -
v_call: TRBV28
clone_size: many
cdr3_nt: TGTGCCAGCAGTTTACCGGGGGCGCGTACTGAAGCTTTCTTT
cdr3_aa: CASSLPGARTEAFF

j_call: TRBJ2-2
d_call: TRBD2
v_call: TRBV28
clone_size: few
cdr3_nt: TGTGCCAGCAGAACCATTGTGGGGAGATTAGGACTAGCGGGAGAAGGGGCGAACACCGGGGAGCTGTTTTTT
cdr3_aa: CASRTIVGRLGLAGEGANTGELFF

j_call: TRBJ2-4
d_call: TRBD2
v_call: TRBV28
clone_size: many
cdr3_nt: TGTGCCAGCAGTTTAGAAGGACTAGCGGGAGCCAAAAACATTCAGTACTTC
cdr3_aa: CASSLEGLAGAKNIQYF

j_call: TRBJ2-7
d_call: TRBD2
v_call: TRBV7-2
clone_size: many
cdr3_nt: TGTGCCAGCAGCTTTTTCGGACTAGCGGGAGAGTCCTACGAGCAGTACTTC
cdr3_aa: CASSFFGLAGESYEQYF

j_call: TRBJ2-5
d_call: TRBD2
v_call: TRBV5-1
clone_size: few
cdr3_nt: TGCGCCAGCAGCCTCCAACTAGCGGGGCTACAAGAGACCCAGTACTTC
cdr3_aa: CASSLQLAGLQETQYF

j_call: TRBJ2-7
d_call: -
v_call: TRBV4-1
clone_size: few
cdr3_nt: TGCGCCAGCAGCCAGAAGGGGTCCGAGATGGGCACCCAGTACTTC
cdr3_aa: CASSQKGSEMGTQYF

j_call: TRBJ1-1
d_call: -
v_call: TRBV19
clone_size: few
cdr3_nt: TGTGCCAGTAGTTTTCGGACGGAAATGAACACTGAAGCTTTCTTT
cdr3_aa: CASSFRTEMNTEAFF

j_call: TRBJ1-1
d_call: TRBD1
v_call: TRBV9
clone_size: -
cdr3_nt: TGTGCCAGCAGCAGGACAGGGGTGGAGGTCACTGAAGCTTTCTTT
cdr3_aa: CASSRTGVEVTEAFF

j_call: TRBJ2-6
d_call: -
v_call: TRBV9
clone_size: -
cdr3_nt: TGTGCCAGCAGCGTAGGAGGGGGTCGTGGGGCCAACGTCCTGACTTTC
cdr3_aa: CASSVGGGRGANVLTF

j_call: TRBJ2-5
d_call: -
v_call: TRBV12-3/TRBV12-4
clone_size: many
cdr3_nt: TGTGCCAGCAGTTTGACAAACCAAGAGACCCAGTACTTC
cdr3_aa: CASSLTNQETQYF

j_call: TRBJ2-5
d_call: TRBD1
v_call: TRBV7-9
clone_size: many
cdr3_nt: TGTGCCAGCAGCCACCAAGGACAGGGAGAGACCCAGTACTTC
cdr3_aa: CASSHQGQGETQYF

j_call: TRBJ2-3
d_call: TRBD2
v_call: TRBV5-6
clone_size: many
cdr3_nt: TGTGCCAGCAGCCTACTGACTAGCGGGAGCTCAGATACGCAGTATTTT
cdr3_aa: CASSLLTSGSSDTQYF

j_call: TRBJ2-3
d_call: -
v_call: TRBV18
clone_size: many
cdr3_nt: TGTGCCAGCTCACCAGGCGTCTCGGGCACAGATACGCAGTATTTT
cdr3_aa: CASSPGVSGTDTQYF

j_call: TRBJ2-2
d_call: TRBD2
v_call: TRBV20-1
clone_size: few
cdr3_nt: TGCAGTGCTAGAGGCCCCGGACTAGCGGATAACACCGGGGAGCTGTTTTTT
cdr3_aa: CSARGPGLADNTGELFF

j_call: TRBJ2-2
d_call: -
v_call: TRBV6-1
clone_size: few
cdr3_nt: TGTGCCAGCACCCACCCCCGGGGGAGTGTAACCGGGGAGCTGTTTTTT
cdr3_aa: CASTHPRGSVTGELFF

j_call: TRBJ2-2
d_call: -
v_call: TRBV6-5
clone_size: -
cdr3_nt: TGTGCCAGCAGTTACGAGGCCGGGGAGCCGTTTTTT
cdr3_aa: CASSYEAGEPFF

j_call: TRBJ2-1
d_call: -
v_call: TRBV6-1
clone_size: many
cdr3_nt: TGTGCCAGCAGTGAAGAAGGAGGGGGGTTCTACAATGAGCAGTTCTTC
cdr3_aa: CASSEEGGGFYNEQFF

j_call: TRBJ2-7
d_call: -
v_call: TRBV9
clone_size: few
cdr3_nt: TGTGCCAGCAGCGTAGGTCCAGGGGAAACCTACGAGCAGTACTTC
cdr3_aa: CASSVGPGETYEQYF